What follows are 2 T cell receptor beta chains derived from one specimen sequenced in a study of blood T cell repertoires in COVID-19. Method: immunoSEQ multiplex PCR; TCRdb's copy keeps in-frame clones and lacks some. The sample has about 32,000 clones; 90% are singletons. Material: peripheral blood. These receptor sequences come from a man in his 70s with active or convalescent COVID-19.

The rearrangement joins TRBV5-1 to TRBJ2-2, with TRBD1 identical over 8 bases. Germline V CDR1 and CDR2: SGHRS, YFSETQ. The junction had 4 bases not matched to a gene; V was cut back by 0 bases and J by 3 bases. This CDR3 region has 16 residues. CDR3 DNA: TGCGCCAGCAGCTTGGGGACAGGGACCCACACCGGGGAGCTGTTTTTT. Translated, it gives CASSLGTGTHTGELFF.

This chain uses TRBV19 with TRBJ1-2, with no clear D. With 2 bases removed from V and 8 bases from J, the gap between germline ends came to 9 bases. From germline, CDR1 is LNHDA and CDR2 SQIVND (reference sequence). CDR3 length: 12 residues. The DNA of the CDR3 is TGTGCCAGTAGTATACTGGGAGCCGGCTACACCTTC. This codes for CASSILGAGYTF.